This T cell receptor beta chain appears in the sequencing data of a study of T-cell reconstitution after alpha-beta-depleted transplantation in children. Using unique molecular identifiers, the investigators prepared the TCRbeta library. MiXCR, run by TCRdb on the PCR reads, gives a single entry per CDR3 protein. Here the sample spans around 680,000 distinct CDR3 sequences, 15% to 20% being singletons. V was trimmed by 5 bases and J by 1 base, leaving 9 bases between them. The CDR3 loop spans 15 amino acids. The V gene's germline CDR1 is SGHTA and CDR2 FQGTGA. The source is a human donor who donated a stem cell graft to a child with acute myeloid leukemia. This sequence joins TRBV7-3 and TRBJ2-6; D ambiguous. The sequencing here drew on PBMCs from the stem cell graft donor, taken from the stem cell graft. The CDR3 loop reads CASSHSLSGANVLTF. Written as DNA, the CDR3 is TGTGCCAGCAGCCACAGCCTGTCTGGGGCCAACGTCCTGACTTTC. The complete variable domain, with remaining parts taken from reference TRBV7-3 and TRBJ2-6, reads GAGVSQTPSNKVTEKGKYVELRCDPISGHTALYWYRQSLGQGPEFLIYFQGTGAADDSGLPNDRFFAVRPEGSVSTLKIQRTERGDSAVYLCASSHSLSGANVLTFGAGSRLTVL.